Listed below are T cell receptor beta chains from one sample, sequenced in a study of beta chain features in type 1 diabetes. Measured with immunoSEQ multiplex PCR; TCRdb has only the in-frame clones, and not every one. The sample consists of under 400,000 clones, around 12% of them appearing once. The specimen sequenced was naive CD4+ T cells from blood. The receptor set was obtained from a man in his late teens or twenties in good health. CDR3s include the opening cysteine and the closing phenylalanine or tryptophan. Fields, in order: V gene, clone size, J gene, D gene, CDR3 DNA, CDR3 protein. A D gene is named only where the DNA matches it firmly. Some rows have no size entry. The others give once, few or many, or a class for an expanded clone.

>TRBV7-2|few|TRBJ1-1|-
TGTGCCAGCAGCCAATTCGCCGGGAAGGGCACTGAAGCTTTCTTT
CASSQFAGKGTEAFF
>TRBV5-1|few|TRBJ1-5|-
TGCGCCAGCAGCTTGGAGGGGAGGCAAGGACAGCCCCAGCATTTT
CASSLEGRQGQPQHF
>TRBV5-4|-|TRBJ2-5|-
TGTGCCAGCAGCTACGGTAACCAAGAGACCCAGTACTTC
CASSYGNQETQYF
>TRBV6-6|few|TRBJ2-5|TRBD2
TGTGCCAGCAGGGGGGACTATCCAGAGACCCAGTACTTC
CASRGDYPETQYF
>TRBV7-2|few|TRBJ2-3|TRBD1
TGTGCCAGCAGCCTGACAGGGTTTCGGGCTACGCAGTATTTT
CASSLTGFRATQYF
>TRBV30|-|TRBJ1-1|-
TGTGCCTGGAGTGTCTATGGAGTCAGAGCTTTCTTT
CAWSVYGVRAFF
>TRBV11-2|-|TRBJ1-2|TRBD1
TGTGCCAGCAGCTTAGATATGGGACAGGGGTTGGGCTACACCTTC
CASSLDMGQGLGYTF
>TRBV30|-|TRBJ2-7|-
TGTGCCTGGAGTGGGGACTACGAGCAGTACTTC
CAWSGDYEQYF
>TRBV7-2|-|TRBJ2-5|TRBD2
TGTGCCAGCAGAGTACCCGGGACTATTGAGACCCAGTACTTC
CASRVPGTIETQYF
>TRBV4-3|-|TRBJ2-2|-
TGCGCCAGCAGCCAAGAAGGACTCTTCACCGGGGAGCTGTTTTTT
CASSQEGLFTGELFF
>TRBV7-9|-|TRBJ1-1|TRBD1
TGTGCCAGCAGTCCCGACAGGGGGCACACTGAAGCTTTCTTT
CASSPDRGHTEAFF
>TRBV7-2|few|TRBJ2-5|TRBD1
TGTGCCAGCAGCCGGGACAGAACGGAGACCCAGTACTTC
CASSRDRTETQYF
>TRBV6-5|-|TRBJ2-1|TRBD2
TGTGCCAGCAGTTTGGACCGAACTAGCGGGTACAATGAGCAGTTCTTC
CASSLDRTSGYNEQFF
>TRBV19|-|TRBJ1-2|-
TGTGCCAGTACCCGAAGGGGAAGTGAAAGTGGCTACACCTTC
CASTRRGSESGYTF
>TRBV28|few|TRBJ1-5|-
TGTGCCAGCAGGGACAGTGGGCCCCAGCATTTT
CASRDSGPQHF
>TRBV7-3|-|TRBJ2-1|TRBD1
TGTGCCAGCAGCTTAATGCCAGGGGGCGGTGAGCAGTTCTTC
CASSLMPGGGEQFF
>TRBV10-3|-|TRBJ2-7|TRBD1
TGTGCCATCATGGGACAGTACTACGAGCAGTACTTC
CAIMGQYYEQYF
>TRBV15|few|TRBJ2-3|TRBD2
TGTGCCACCACCAGGGGTTACGGGACTAGCGGGAGTGATACGCAGTATTTT
CATTRGYGTSGSDTQYF
>TRBV6-1|-|TRBJ2-3|-
TGTGCCAGCATAGAAGCGCGCACTCCCTTAGGGGCTACGCAGTATTTT
CASIEARTPLGATQYF
>TRBV18|-|TRBJ2-1|-
TGTGCCAGCTCACCGGGACTTGACTCCTACAATGAGCAGTTCTTC
CASSPGLDSYNEQFF
>TRBV2|few|TRBJ2-1|TRBD2
TGTGCCAGCCAAGAGTGCGGGGGGGCAGAGTGCGAGCAGTTCTTC
CASQECGGAECEQFF
>TRBV28|many|TRBJ2-7|TRBD1
TGTGCCAGCAGTACGGGACAGGGTAACTACGAGCAGTACTTC
CASSTGQGNYEQYF
>TRBV6-5|-|TRBJ2-7|-
TGTGCCAGCAGGACTGCAGGGAACATGGACGAGCAGTACTTC
CASRTAGNMDEQYF
>TRBV7-2|few|TRBJ2-7|-
TGTGCCAGCAGCTTCAGGACAAACGAGCAGTACTTC
CASSFRTNEQYF
>TRBV11-2|-|TRBJ1-1|TRBD1
TGTGCCAGCAGGGACAGGGAAACGGTCGTGAACACTGAAGCTTTCTTT
CASRDRETVVNTEAFF
>TRBV5-1|-|TRBJ2-1|-
TGCGCCAGCAGCTTTACGAGCGGCTCCTACAATGAGCAGTTCTTC
CASSFTSGSYNEQFF
>TRBV28|-|TRBJ1-3|-
TGTGCCAGCAGCACCACAGGTGCTGGAAACACCATATATTTT
CASSTTGAGNTIYF
>TRBV7-2|-|TRBJ1-2|-
TGTGCCAGCAGCTTATGGGCCGCCGGCCTCTATGGCTACACCTTC
CASSLWAAGLYGYTF
>TRBV5-1|-|TRBJ2-7|TRBD2
TGCGCCAGCAGTCGGGGGGACCCTTCCTACGAGCAGTACTTC
CASSRGDPSYEQYF
>TRBV18|few|TRBJ1-2|-
TGTGCCAGCTCACCAATGGGCGGGGAGCGTGGCTACACCTTC
CASSPMGGERGYTF
>TRBV5-6|few|TRBJ1-6|TRBD1
TGTGCCAGCAGCCAGGACAGGAGGCTTTCACCCCTCCACTTT
CASSQDRRLSPLHF
>TRBV7-2|-|TRBJ2-7|TRBD2
TGTGCCAGCAGCCCGGGACTAGCGGGGATTTACGAGCAGTACTTC
CASSPGLAGIYEQYF
>TRBV2|-|TRBJ1-2|-
TGTGCCAGCAGCGGACGGGGTTACACCTTC
CASSGRGYTF
>TRBV14|-|TRBJ2-7|-
TGTGCCAGCAGCCCGGGTCTTTACCCCTCCTACGAGCAGTACTTC
CASSPGLYPSYEQYF
>TRBV19|few|TRBJ2-7|TRBD1
TGTGCCAGTAGTATCGACAGGGAATACGAGCAGTACTTC
CASSIDREYEQYF
>TRBV2|-|TRBJ2-7|-
TGTGCCAGCAGTGAACTATACGAGCAGTACTTC
CASSELYEQYF
>TRBV30|-|TRBJ2-1|-
TGTGCCTGGAGTCCACAGTACAATGAGCAGTTCTTC
CAWSPQYNEQFF
>TRBV7-2|-|TRBJ2-7|TRBD1
TGTGCCAGCAGCGTAGGGTCAGGGGGAGTCTACGAGCAGTACTTC
CASSVGSGGVYEQYF
>TRBV28|few|TRBJ2-5|-
TGTGCCAGCAGTTCCTATGAGAGCCAGGCTATCCAAGAGACCCAGTACTTC
CASSSYESQAIQETQYF
>TRBV5-1|few|TRBJ2-7|-
TGCGCCAGCAGCACTGGGGGCTGGGGGCTGAGCTACGAGCAGTACTTC
CASSTGGWGLSYEQYF
>TRBV18|few|TRBJ2-1|-
TGTGCCAGCTCACCCTCGCGTATTGGCAATGAGCAGTTCTTC
CASSPSRIGNEQFF
>TRBV9|-|TRBJ2-1|TRBD2
TGTGCCAGCAGCCCCGCCGTGGGGGGGAATGAGCAGTTCTTC
CASSPAVGGNEQFF
>TRBV7-9|-|TRBJ1-1|-
TGTGCCAGCAGCTCGTTTCCTGAAGCTTTCTTT
CASSSFPEAFF
>TRBV19|few|TRBJ2-3|-
TGTGCCAGTAGGTTCCATCGGGGAACAGATACGCAGTATTTT
CASRFHRGTDTQYF
>TRBV28|few|TRBJ2-7|-
TGTGCCAGCAGTTTACCTCTAGGCTCGGCCGAGCAGTACTTC
CASSLPLGSAEQYF
>TRBV28|-|TRBJ2-4|TRBD1
TGTGCCAGCAGTCTTGACAGGGGTGACATTCAGTACTTC
CASSLDRGDIQYF
>TRBV15|few|TRBJ2-3|TRBD2
TGTGCCACCAGCAGAGGGACTAGCGGTACAGATACGCAGTATTTT
CATSRGTSGTDTQYF
>TRBV5-1|-|TRBJ1-1|-
TGCGCCAGCAGCTTGGGGGTCAGGGTGACAAACACTGAAGCTTTCTTT
CASSLGVRVTNTEAFF
>TRBV5-4|-|TRBJ1-1|-
TGTGCCAGCAGCTCACAAGCTGAAGCTTTCTTT
CASSSQAEAFF
>TRBV10-3|few|TRBJ2-3|-
TGTGCCAGCAGTTCGACAGATACGCAGTATTTT
CASSSTDTQYF
>TRBV14|-|TRBJ1-2|-
TGTGCCAGCAGCCGGTGGCCACACCCCCAGGATAACTATGGCTACACCTTC
CASSRWPHPQDNYGYTF
>TRBV12-1|few|TRBJ2-7|-
TGTGCCAGCAGCTTTGTGGCTATACAGGGGAAAAATTACGAGCAGTACTTC
CASSFVAIQGKNYEQYF
>TRBV27|-|TRBJ2-1|-
TGTGCCACCTGGGGGGTAGCGTACAATGAGCAGTTCTTC
CATWGVAYNEQFF
>TRBV25-1|few|TRBJ2-7|-
TGTGCCAGCAGTGAGGCAGGGGCCTACGAGCAGTACTTC
CASSEAGAYEQYF